A single T cell receptor beta chain is shown here with its context. No cognate antigen has been identified for it. No per-base quality is available; no much larger clone lies one base away. In this study, focal radiation therapy paired with CTLA-4 blockade (ipilimumab) was tested in patients who had chemo-refractory metastatic non-small-cell lung cancer. The data are from a study of radiotherapy plus CTLA-4 blockade in lung cancer (dated by TCRdb to the late 2010s). Turning to the overall study: Objective responses occurred in about 19% of enrolled patients, and about 33% achieved disease control. Points the paper makes about the study in general: The strongest predictors of response, as reported, were early dynamic changes in blood T cell clones along with a rise in serum interferon-beta after radiation. After treatment with radiotherapy and ipilimumab, TCR clones that originated in tumors expanded in peripheral blood.

Via the germline V gene, CDR1 is SGHRS and CDR2 YFSETQ. For this chain, trimming is 4 bases at the V end and 8 bases at the J end, and the number of junction bases without a gene match is 14. Taken from cysteine to phenylalanine, the CDR3 has 16 residues. The entry retains the CDR3 DNA only, 48 bases that are in frame from base 1. The library was made by the immunoSEQ multiplex PCR assay. TCRdb obtained this table from immuneACCESS and retained in-frame rearrangements with V and J assigned. These tables miss some clones; where compared with another copy, unresolved V genes account for less than half of the shortfall, and the remainder is unexplained. The sample includes about 77,000 clones, with 74% observed a single time. Around 10% of the sample is taken by the ten largest.

Sequencing used peripheral blood, obtained from a patient treated with radiotherapy plus ipilimumab. The sequence was collected from a human donor with non-small cell lung cancer whose response to radiotherapy plus ipilimumab could not be evaluated. The receptor chain draws on TRBV5-1 and TRBJ1-2; 10 central bases correspond to TRBD1. CDR3 reads: CASSLSSGQGRPGYTF. At the DNA level, the sequence is TGCGCCAGCAGCCTCAGTTCGGGACAGGGGAGGCCGGGCTACACCTTC.